This T cell receptor beta chain was identified during a study of blood T cell repertoires in COVID-19. Study context: Samples representing acute and convalescent COVID-19 were sourced from the United States, Italy and Spain.

Study processing details: Amplification from reference gene primers served as the basis for estimated nucleated cell counts. Assay used: immunoSEQ multiplex PCR; TCRdb lists only in-frame clones, some missing. V, J and clone size are taken as reported in that table, and D and trimming were inferred from the DNA itself. Among around 270,000 clones listed, about nine tenths were seen once. Unmatched junction bases numbered 6, after V lost 2 bases and J lost 5 bases. The CDR3 loop spans 15 amino acids. CDR1 and CDR2 (germline): MGHDK, SYGVNS. The sequenced material came from peripheral blood. The clonotype comes from a middle-aged man who had recovered from COVID-19. This sequence joins TRBV25-1 and TRBJ2-5, with TRBD1 matching 9 bases. CDR3 amino acids: CASSEGGQGSETQYF. Written as DNA, the CDR3 is TGTGCCAGCAGTGAAGGGGGACAGGGCTCGGAGACCCAGTACTTC. Combining the CDR3 with reference TRBV25-1 and TRBJ2-5 gives the whole variable domain EADIYQTPRYLVIGTGKKITLECSQTMGHDKMYWYQQDPGMELHLIHYSYGVNSTEKGDLSSESTVSRIRTEHFPLTLESARPSHTSQYLCASSEGGQGSETQYFGPGTRLLVL.